One sample yielded the 24 T cell receptor beta chains listed below, sequenced in a study of blood T cells in healthy people across ages. Through a sample-barcoded 5' primer and a J-beta primer mix, a second PCR was run for roughly 7 to 11 cycles. TCRdb fed the 5' RACE reads into MiXCR, producing one record per CDR3 protein. The sample includes about 780,000 distinct CDR3 sequences, around 62% of them seen just once. The source material was blood. These receptors were taken from a man in his thirties or forties in good health.

For this clonotype: Sequence at one end of the junction differs from germline and may be a read error. The V and J genes are TRBV18 and TRBJ2-4; D remains unclear. Germline V lookup: CDR1 KGHSH, CDR2 LQKENI. The CDR3 sequence is 13 residues long. The CDR3 loop reads CASSPGGKSIQYF. CDR3 in DNA: TGTGCCAGCTCACCAGGCGGCAAAAGCATTCAGTACTTC.

This chain connects TRBV20-1 to TRBJ1-2, with 7 positions matching TRBD1. V dropped 6 bases and J dropped 7; count of bases not matched to a gene: 5. Germline V gene sequence: CDR1 DFQATT, CDR2 SNEGSKA (reference sequence). The CDR3 is made up of 11 amino acids. The CDR3 sequence is CSAPRDSGYTF. CDR3 in DNA: TGCAGTGCCCCTCGGGACAGTGGCTACACCTTC.

This chain links TRBV11-2 with TRBJ2-5; 9 nucleotides match TRBD2. V lost 5 bases to trimming and J lost 5 bases; unmatched junction nucleotides: 12. Germline-derived CDR1 and CDR2 are SGHAT and FQNNGV. This CDR3 contains 16 residues. The CDR3 loop is CASSQEPSGELETQYF. The CDR3 DNA sequence: TGTGCCAGCAGCCAAGAGCCTAGCGGGGAACTGGAGACCCAGTACTTC.

About this clonotype itself: At one end the junction does not follow the germline gene, possibly because of a read error. This rearrangement joins TRBV10-3 to TRBJ2-3; TRBD2 is a possible D gene (5 bases). This CDR3 comprises 15 residues. Per germline, CDR1 ENHRY and CDR2 SYGVKD. The CDR3: CAVSEDASKSDTQYF. CDR3 bases: TGTGCCGTCAGTGAGGATGCTAGCAAATCAGATACGCAGTATTTT.

This clonotype was counted a few times. The chain is built from TRBV7-9 and TRBJ2-5; 7 bases match TRBD1. This CDR3 has 15 amino acids. Germline CDR1 is SEHNR and CDR2 is FQNEAQ (reference sequence). The junction had 13 bases not matched to a gene; V was cut back by 1 base and J by 11 bases. CDR3 region: CASSLGTGAPKEQYF. The CDR3 DNA reads TGTGCCAGCAGCTTAGGGACAGGAGCCCCTAAGGAGCAGTACTTC.

This clonotype showed up just a few times. The gene calls are TRBV7-8 and TRBJ1-5, with 9 bases aligning to TRBD1. Germline V gives CDR1 SGHVS, CDR2 FQNEAQ. The trim removed 5 bases at V and 1 base at J, leaving 3 bases unmatched. CDR3 length: 15 amino acids. For the CDR3, the DNA is TGTGCCAGCAGCAAGGGGACAGGGAGCAATCAGCCCCAGCATTTT. Its protein is CASSKGTGSNQPQHF.

V gene TRBV5-4 combines with J gene TRBJ2-1; the match to TRBD2 covers 14 bases. CDR1 is SGHNT, CDR2 YYREEE, per germline (reference sequence). J gave up 7 bases and V 4 bases, and 7 bases lay outside the gene matches. The CDR3 covers 16 residues. The CDR3 loop is CASSTGLAGGWNEQFF. In DNA, the CDR3 is TGTGCCAGCAGCACTGGACTAGCGGGGGGCTGGAATGAGCAGTTCTTC.

The CDR3 sequence is CASSSSGLTEAFF. The CDR3 DNA reads TGTGCCAGCAGTTCTTCAGGGCTCACTGAAGCTTTCTTT. This chain links TRBV7-3 with TRBJ1-1; a possible D gene is TRBD1 (5 bases). Trimming removed 6 bases from V and 4 bases from J, with 12 bases in between. The CDR3 is 13 amino acids. Germline lookup yields CDR1 SGHTA and CDR2 FQGTGA.

The rearrangement links TRBV5-1 to TRBJ2-5; TRBD1 or TRBD2 may be the D gene (6 bases each). CDR1 and CDR2 (germline): SGHRS, YFSETQ. CDR3 length: 13 residues. V lost 8 bases to trimming and J lost 8 bases, with 19 bases between them. As DNA, the CDR3 is TGCGCCAGTAGGACAGAGGGCGGGGATACCCAGTACTTC. Encoded protein: CASRTEGGDTQYF.

The J gene is TRBJ1-1, the V gene TRBV18; 8 nucleotides line up with TRBD1. V shed 3 bases and J 0 bases; nucleotides not matched to a gene: 3. Germline values: CDR1 KGHSH, CDR2 LQKENI. The CDR3 covers 15 residues. The CDR3 sequence: CASSPTGAMNTEAFF. The CDR3 DNA follows: TGTGCCAGCTCACCGACAGGGGCAATGAACACTGAAGCTTTCTTT. Based on the CDR3 plus reference TRBV18 and TRBJ1-1, the full variable domain is NAGVMQNPRHLVRRRGQEARLRCSPMKGHSHVYWYRQLPEEGLKFMVYLQKENIIDESGMPKERFSAEFPKEGPSILRIQQVVRGDSAAYFCASSPTGAMNTEAFFGQGTRLTVV.

This chain joins TRBV7-2 and TRBJ1-1, with TRBD1 matching 8 bases. This CDR3 comprises 16 residues. Germline V CDR1 and CDR2: SGHTA, FQGNSA. The V and J ends lost 5 bases and 4 bases, in that order; junction bases with no gene match: 12. CDR3 nucleotide sequence: TGTGCCAGCAGCACCCGGACAGGGTCTCGATTCACTGAAGCTTTCTTT. It yields the protein CASSTRTGSRFTEAFF.

V gene TRBV5-1 combines with J gene TRBJ2-3; TRBD2 matches at 13 bases. The CDR3 is made up of 17 amino acids. The germline V gene has CDR1 SGHRS and CDR2 YFSETQ. V gave up 3 bases and J gave up 2 bases; unmatched junction bases: 6. The CDR3 loop reads CASSSGLAGEPTDTQYF. In DNA form, the CDR3 reads TGCGCCAGCAGCTCCGGACTAGCGGGGGAGCCCACAGATACGCAGTATTTT.

CDR3 DNA sequence: TGTGCCAGCAGTTACGACAGGGCCGAATACGAGCAGTACTTC. Protein product: CASSYDRAEYEQYF. The chain recombines TRBV6-5 with TRBJ2-7, with TRBD1 matching over 7 bases. The germline V gene has CDR1 MNHEY and CDR2 SVGAGI. The CDR3 is 14 residues long. Trimming cost V 2 bases and J 4 bases; bases outside gene matches: 5.

This clonotype was detected only once. Its ends do not fully match the called genes, so a read error is possible. CDR3 DNA sequence: TGTGCCACCGGCAGGCCAGGAATCGTACGGGAGCAGTACTTC. This codes for CATGRPGIVREQYF. The V gene is TRBV15, the J gene TRBJ2-5, with D perhaps TRBD2 (6 bases). CDR1 is LNHNV and CDR2 is YYDKDF in the germline V gene (reference sequence). This CDR3 comprises 14 residues.

V and J are TRBV2 and TRBJ2-1; TRBD2 matches 7 bases. V gave up 7 bases and J gave up 4 bases; unmatched junction bases: 7. CDR1 and CDR2 from the germline V gene are SNHLY and FYNNEI. The length of the CDR3 is 14 residues. The CDR3 loop is CASKFGGTYNEQFF. The CDR3 DNA sequence: TGTGCCAGCAAGTTCGGGGGGACTTACAATGAGCAGTTCTTC.

This chain links TRBV11-3 with TRBJ2-1; D is perhaps TRBD2 (6 bases). Trimming left V 3 bases short and J 2 bases short, with 14 bases between. The CDR3 is 16 amino acids. Germline V gene sequence: CDR1 SGHNT, CDR2 YENEEA. DNA of the CDR3: TGTGCCAGCAGCTTTGGTGGGGGGTCGGCCTACAATGAGCAGTTCTTC. This codes for CASSFGGGSAYNEQFF.

The gene calls are TRBV20-1 and TRBJ2-3, with D perhaps matching TRBD1 or TRBD2 (6 bases each). Trimming removed 6 bases from V and 5 bases from J, with 18 bases in between. Germline V gene lookup returns CDR1 DFQATT and CDR2 SNEGSKA (reference sequence). The CDR3 consists of 14 residues. CDR3 DNA sequence: TGCAGTGCCGAGCTAGGGGGGTTTATAGATACGCAGTATTTT. It translates to CSAELGGFIDTQYF.

J is TRBJ2-4 and V is TRBV3-1; 8 bases line up with TRBD1. J was trimmed by 0 bases and V by 5 bases; bases with no gene match: 6. The CDR3 has 16 residues. The V gene's germline CDR1 is LGHDT and CDR2 YNNKEL (reference sequence). The CDR3 nucleotides read TGTGCCAGCAGCTCTCGACAGGGGCTAGCCAAAAACATTCAGTACTTC. Translated: CASSSRQGLAKNIQYF. The full variable domain, with the rest looked up from reference TRBV3-1 and TRBJ2-4, is DTAVSQTPKYLVTQMGNDKSIKCEQNLGHDTMYWYKQDSKKFLKIMFSYNNKELIINETVPNRFSPKSPDKAHLNLHINSLELGDSAVYFCASSSRQGLAKNIQYFGAGTRLSVL.

This chain connects TRBV6-5 to TRBJ2-2, with a weak D call TRBD1 (6 bases). Per the germline V gene, CDR1 is MNHEY and CDR2 is SVGAGI. V was shortened by 2 bases and J by 2 bases, with 15 bases between the two germline ends. The CDR3 runs 17 residues. DNA for the CDR3: TGTGCCAGCAGTTACGGGACAAGTCAAACAAACACCGGGGAGCTGTTTTTT. This sequence encodes CASSYGTSQTNTGELFF.

The gene calls are TRBV5-1 and TRBJ2-5, with D perhaps matching TRBD2 (7 bases). V gave up 1 base and J gave up 4 bases, with 11 bases separating them. The CDR3 runs 14 residues. The germline V gene has CDR1 SGHRS and CDR2 YFSETQ. CDR3 in amino acids: CASSLSGTPETQYF. CDR3 DNA sequence: TGCGCCAGCAGCTTGAGCGGGACACCAGAGACCCAGTACTTC.

This chain joins TRBV14 and TRBJ2-1; weak D call: TRBD2 (6 bases). Per germline, CDR1 SGHDN and CDR2 FVKESK. V was pared by 0 bases and J by 7 bases, with 16 bases between. The CDR3 length is 16 residues. CDR3 nucleotides: TGTGCCAGCAGCCAAGATGGGGCCGGGACTTATAATGAGCAGTTCTTC. It is translated as CASSQDGAGTYNEQFF.

This chain uses TRBV3-1 with TRBJ1-5; tentative D call: TRBD1 (5 bases). CDR3 size: 17 residues. V was clipped by 1 base and J by 0 bases, with 13 bases between them. Per the germline V gene, CDR1 is LGHDT and CDR2 is YNNKEL (reference sequence). The CDR3 sequence: CASSQGWDGYSNQPQHF. The CDR3 DNA is TGTGCCAGCAGCCAAGGATGGGACGGGTATAGCAATCAGCCCCAGCATTTT.

This rearrangement joins TRBV18 to TRBJ2-7, with 7 bases aligning to TRBD1. The J call may be incorrect, as the DNA end agrees better with TRBJ2-5. The CDR3 loop spans 15 amino acids. Germline CDR1 reads KGHSH; CDR2 reads LQKENI. The CDR3 DNA follows: TGTGCCAGCTCACCACCGGGGACAGCTCGGGAGACCCAGTACTTC. This gives the protein CASSPPGTARETQYF.

The chain employs TRBV25-1 and TRBJ1-1; no clear D. Germline lookup yields CDR1 MGHDK and CDR2 SYGVNS. Trimming removed 8 bases from V and 0 bases from J, with 10 bases in between. CDR3 length: 13 residues. This CDR3 is CASQVRLNTEAFF. DNA of the CDR3: TGTGCCAGCCAGGTTCGTCTGAACACTGAAGCTTTCTTT.